The entry below describes one TCR beta chain. Its antigen has not been determined. Base qualities are not at hand, and no much larger clone is one base apart. Deletion took 0 bases off V and 8 bases off J, with a span of 5 bases between the germline ends. The germline V gene (reference sequence) yields SEHNR for CDR1 and FQNEAQ for CDR2. Its CDR3 holds 12 amino acids, cysteine through phenylalanine. Only the CDR3 DNA is retained, 36 bases long and in frame from the first base. The data stem from a study of cytomegalovirus exposure and HLA in healthy donors (dated by TCRdb to about 2017). For the study in its entirety: An earlier analysis of some 620 of the donors reported under 300 Gb of sequence data and around 110 million unique TCR beta sequences obtained from approximately 180 million T cells. HLA typing included class I and class II loci at four-digit resolution. To decide whether each TCR beta V gene segment behaved as functional or pseudogenic, an earlier analysis of over 500 of the donors relied on high-throughput TCR beta sequencing. Four or five DR-DQ haplotypes were handled as single units for association and clustering because linkage in the cohort was strong. The number of donors typed differed by locus, with roughly 620-630 for A, B, C, DRB1 and DQB1, about 500 for DQA1, 600 to 610 for DPA1, and about 450 for DPB1. In the later analysis, no new phenotypic data were used to find candidate immune exposures; instead, reliance was placed on TCR beta sequences and their occurrence across donors. The study profiled the T cell repertoires of more than 500 subjects by immunosequencing and related them to cytomegalovirus serostatus. The study aimed to test whether signatures of past pathogen exposure could be identified by cataloging public T cell receptors. Donor age, sex, ethnicity and CMV serostatus were compiled alongside the repertoire data. A later analysis re-examined previously published TCR beta repertoires from about 700 donors and added high-resolution HLA genotyping to investigate patterns of TCR occurrence. Of the roughly 410 genotyped donors, 81% were placed in the genetic ancestry cluster associated with self-reported Caucasian donors. To predict cytomegalovirus infection status, the study brought together high-throughput TCR immunosequencing, statistical association of individual TCRs with disease status, and machine learning. An early release covering over 500 HLA-typed donors comprised approximately 290 gigabases of sequencing data and some 79 million unique TCR sequences. Across 398 genotyped donors of the cohort, an average of about 240,000 unique TCR beta nucleotide sequences per donor were sequenced, and 15% to 20% of those sequences were non-productive. Every discovery cohort repertoire had been produced on one sequencing platform. A later genetic analysis took genome-wide SNP genotypes for about 60% of the roughly 670 donors and used that subset as a discovery cohort. A separate validation cohort of roughly 110 different subjects was used in addition to the 666-subject first cohort. Here is what the overall study found, with its caveats: Because the 87-base-pair reads could not distinguish some IMGT-functional V segments, including TRBV6-2 and TRBV6-3, those segments were excluded. HLA typing was unavailable for some donors at each locus, so association tests used only the typed subset. According to a later genetic analysis, donors in an Asian-associated ancestry cluster had fewer N-insertions in productive TCRs than the roughly 670-donor mean. Across donors, most TCR sequences were observed very rarely, whereas some public TCRs were present in many individuals. A cluster of highly shared sequence variants was judged likely to be a technical artifact of the sequencing pipeline. When HLA alleles, especially DR and DQ, strongly co-occurred, TCR associations were difficult to assign to individual alleles. According to the authors, the approach could potentially be generalized to other disease states and immunological phenotypes. In a later analysis, about 16,000 TCR beta sequences were associated with specific HLA alleles at a false discovery rate of 0.05. In a later analysis, HLA-associated TCR beta chains showed more clonal expansion and lower generation probabilities than non-associated chains that were equally common. A few of the identified cytomegalovirus-associated TCR beta chains were confirmed in vitro to be specific for cytomegalovirus antigens. In a later analysis, most CMV-associated TCR beta chains were found to appear HLA-restricted, with HLA associations seemingly driven largely by CMV exposure. Presence/absence analyses assumed roughly uniform sequencing depth across donors, an assumption that may not hold. The study gave a list of about 150 TCR beta chains associated with cytomegalovirus. A further reported finding was that TCR beta sequences accurately predicted the HLA-A and HLA-B alleles for most subjects in the first cohort. According to a later analysis, TCR association rates differed among HLA loci, with DRB1 alleles showing the most associated TCRs and HLA-C alleles showing the fewest. According to a later analysis, parvovirus B19, influenza, CMV and Epstein-Barr virus appeared linked to several top co-occurrence clusters. The classifier was reported to diagnose cytomegalovirus status with high specificity and sensitivity in both the original cohort and the validation cohort. Linkage disequilibrium might explain the correlated functional status among segregating V segments, but an unknown experimental factor could not be ruled out. A later genetic analysis associated a missense DCLRE1C variant with V-gene and J-gene trimming of TCR beta chains, and an independent cohort replicated the association. Over 15 rarely observed V segments, including chromosome 9 orphons, were excluded from the earlier analysis of almost 600 of the donors because counts were too low. In this cohort, only TCR beta chains were sequenced, and detectable features were limited by the absence of alpha or paired-chain data. CMV serostatus was the only immune exposure information available for the cohort. In an earlier analysis of 500 to 650 of the donors, most TCR beta V segments appeared in productive rearrangements about 87% or about 30% of the time, broadly matching IMGT annotations.

In total, 500 to 700 healthy bone marrow donors made up the cohort. All cohort members were sampled while nominally healthy, although unrecorded immune exposures were likely present. The donor tested CMV seronegative and was one of the 352 seronegative cohort members. Every donor gave a peripheral blood sample, and the peripheral blood mononuclear cells from that sample were used for TCR beta sequencing. Genomic DNA extraction from the blood cell samples was performed with the Qiagen DNeasy Blood Extraction Kit. The library was obtained by the immunoSEQ multiplex PCR assay. For the multiplex PCR, a mixture combining 60 forward primers for TCR Vbeta segments and 13 reverse primers for TCR Jbeta segments was used. Amplification of the CDR3 region of rearranged TCR beta genes was performed with a multiplex PCR assay on genomic DNA. The amplified TCR beta libraries were sequenced on the Illumina HiSeq System as 87-base-pair reads. The study's processing was this. A later analysis tallied roughly 80 million unique TCR beta chains across the roughly 610 repertoires, and around 12 million of those chains were shared by two or more donors. Raw reads were error-corrected and collapsed into unique sequences by a nearest-neighbor algorithm in which closely related sequences were merged to remove PCR and sequencing errors. CDR3 sequences were aligned to IMGT reference sequences to assign V, D and J gene segments. For a sequence to be retained, a match of at least six nucleotides was required to both a V gene segment and a J gene segment. A rearrangement was called productive if the CDR3 had no stop codons and remained in frame with V and J, and every other rearrangement was called non-productive. CDR3 was defined by IMGT convention, running from the second conserved V-encoded cysteine to the conserved J-encoded phenylalanine. In an earlier analysis of approximately 590 of the donors, sequences lacking an unambiguous match to a single V gene segment were excluded. In an earlier analysis of 587 of the donors, a V segment was called functional when productive rearrangements were above 56.7%, and segregating when the standard deviation between donors exceeded 5%. A statistical classification framework was built to diagnose cytomegalovirus status from the catalog of TCR beta chain sequences. In a later analysis, V and J genes were assigned by comparing TCR nucleotide sequences against IMGT/GENE-DB human TR gene sequences. Using the TCRdist pipeline, a later analysis assigned CDR3 sequences along with most-parsimonious VDJ recombination scenarios. A later analysis defined each TCR beta chain by its CDR3 amino acid sequence plus V-gene family, and excluded reads lacking a unique V-gene family. As a way to deal with suspected cross-contamination and a sequencing artifact, a later analysis dropped 500 to 700 nucleotide sequences that were highly shared and had low generation probability. For each public chain, a later analysis derived a clonal expansion index from normalized ranks of inferred template counts within each repertoire. Generation probabilities in a later analysis came from a VDJ recombination model fitted to out-of-frame rearrangements, and those results were checked against IGoR. A later analysis scored TCR-TCR, TCR-HLA and TCR-CMV co-occurrence with hypergeometric tests, applying a repertoire-size bias correction to TCR pairs. A later analysis estimated false discovery rates by permuting HLA or CMV assignments 20 times. In a later analysis, co-occurring TCRs were grouped using DBSCAN, with TCRdist sequence similarity added in when clustering inside HLA-allele-positive subsets. Repertoires with fewer than 30,000 or more than 120,000 public chains, plus five repertoires with anomalous nucleotide sharing, were excluded from co-occurrence clustering. Not all clones reach the TCRdb copy of this immuneACCESS table, which keeps in-frame sequences only. Checked studies attribute under half of the gap to unresolved V genes and leave the rest unexplained. That table supplies the V and J calls and clone size; D and trimming were determined from the DNA. The sample contains about 140,000 clones, over 70% of them found a single time. The biggest ten clones account for 4.5% to 6.5% of the sample.

Sequenced sample: PBMCs. The clonotype originates from a male donor in good health and CMV-seronegative. The rearranged chain carries TRBV7-9 and TRBJ2-1, with the D gene call left open. The DNA is TGTGCCAGCAGCTTAGCCCCCGATGAGCAGTTCTTC. Translated, this is CASSLAPDEQFF.